These T cell receptor beta chains were read from a single sample in a study of radiation and T cells in renal cell carcinoma. Sequencing was performed with immunoSEQ multiplex PCR; in TCRdb, only in-frame clones are kept and a portion is missing. Of 150,000 to 180,000 clones listed, over 80% are singletons. The material was blood, obtained from a patient whose treatment included radiotherapy and nephrectomy. The origin of the receptors is a woman between 45 and 65 years old with renal cell carcinoma. CDR3s include the opening cysteine and the closing phenylalanine or tryptophan. A D gene is named only where the DNA matches it firmly. A clone size is listed for some rows: how often the clone was seen (once, few, many), or a class if it is expanded.

J | size | V | D | DNA | CDR3
TRBJ1-1 | NA | TRBV6-6 | TRBD1 | TGTGCCAGCAATCCGATGATACAGGGGACAAACACTGAAGCTTTCTTT | CASNPMIQGTNTEAFF
TRBJ2-2 | NA | TRBV7-3 | TRBD1 | TGTGCCAGCAGCTTTCACCGGGACAGCTCAGGGGAGCTGTTTTTT | CASSFHRDSSGELFF
TRBJ1-2 | NA | TRBV2 | NA | TGTGCCAGCAGTGAAGCTCCTGTTGATGGCTACACCTTC | CASSEAPVDGYTF
TRBJ1-1 | NA | TRBV6-1 | NA | TGTGCCAGCAGTGAACAGGGAGGGAACACTGAAGCTTTCTTT | CASSEQGGNTEAFF
TRBJ2-3 | once | TRBV7-7 | TRBD1 | TGTGCTAGCAGCTTAGGCCAGGGGGTAGATACGCAGTATTTT | CASSLGQGVDTQYF
TRBJ1-6 | NA | TRBV19 | NA | TGTGCCAGTAGTTATGAGGATCAGGCTTCACCCCTCCACTTT | CASSYEDQASPLHF
TRBJ2-3 | NA | TRBV4-1 | NA | TGCGCCAGCAGCCAAGATCCCTATGGGGCTGCAGATACGCAGTATTTT | CASSQDPYGAADTQYF
TRBJ2-1 | NA | TRBV7-7 | NA | TGTGCTAGCAGCTTAGAGGGGTCTGGCGAGCAGTTCTTC | CASSLEGSGEQFF
TRBJ1-4 | NA | TRBV18 | TRBD1 | TGTGCCAGCTCAAGAGGGACAGGAGGGAATGAAAAACTGTTTTTT | CASSRGTGGNEKLFF
TRBJ1-4 | NA | TRBV29-1 | TRBD1 | TGCAGCGCCAGGACAGGGGGCCAGCGGGAAAAACTGTTTTTT | CSARTGGQREKLFF
TRBJ2-5 | NA | TRBV7-3 | NA | TGTGCCAGCAGCCTAATGGGGGGATCAGAGACCCAGTACTTC | CASSLMGGSETQYF
TRBJ1-2 | NA | TRBV5-4 | NA | TGTGCCAGCAGCCCCGAGAAGAGCAGGGCTTTGGGCTACACCTTC | CASSPEKSRALGYTF
TRBJ2-3 | once | TRBV7-2 | NA | TGTGCCAGCAACCCCGTGGGGGGGGCCGGGACAGATACGCAGTATTTT | CASNPVGGAGTDTQYF
TRBJ2-1 | NA | TRBV7-5 | NA | TGTGCCAGAAGCTTAAGGAAATCCGGCGAGCAGTTCTTC | CARSLRKSGEQFF
TRBJ2-5 | NA | TRBV29-1 | TRBD1 | TGCAGCGTGAAGCGACAGGGCTACCAAGAGACCCAGTACTTC | CSVKRQGYQETQYF
TRBJ2-5 | NA | TRBV19 | TRBD2 | TGTGCCAGTAGTATGTGGTCGGGGGGCCAAGAGACCCAGTACTTC | CASSMWSGGQETQYF
TRBJ2-3 | once | TRBV7-9 | TRBD2 | TGTGCCAGCAGCTTAAGTCGCGGGGGGGCCCGAGATACGCAGTATTTT | CASSLSRGGARDTQYF
TRBJ1-2 | NA | TRBV7-9 | NA | TGTGCCAGCGGTGATGGACAGTCCCTCTATGGCTACACCTTC | CASGDGQSLYGYTF
TRBJ1-1 | NA | TRBV19 | NA | TGTGCCAGTAGTATTCTTTGGGGGAGACCTGAAGCTTTCTTT | CASSILWGRPEAFF
TRBJ2-3 | NA | TRBV7-9 | TRBD2 | TGTGCCGCTAAGGGACTAGCGGGGAGCACAGATACGCAGTATTTT | CAAKGLAGSTDTQYF
TRBJ1-6 | NA | TRBV4-1 | NA | TGCGCCAGCAGCCAAGATGTCCTTGAGGGTGCCTATAATTCACCCCTCCACTTT | CASSQDVLEGAYNSPLHF
TRBJ2-7 | NA | TRBV5-4 | TRBD2 | TGTGCCAGCAGCTATTCTAGCGGGCCCGATTACGAGCAGTACTTC | CASSYSSGPDYEQYF
TRBJ2-7 | NA | TRBV6-6 | NA | TGTGCCAGCACCCCCCCGGGCGCTAGATCCTACGAGCAGTACTTC | CASTPPGARSYEQYF
TRBJ1-1 | NA | TRBV15 | TRBD1 | TGTGCCACCAGCAGAGGTTTAACAGGGGTCACTGAAGCTTTCTTT | CATSRGLTGVTEAFF
TRBJ1-2 | NA | TRBV4-3 | NA | TGCGCCAGCAGCCAAGCGGGGGGAAAGTTCCTATACTATGGCTACACCTTC | CASSQAGGKFLYYGYTF
TRBJ2-7 | NA | TRBV6-5 | NA | TGTGCCAGCAGTTACACACGACAGTTTTACGAGCAGTACTTC | CASSYTRQFYEQYF
TRBJ2-7 | NA | TRBV7-9 | NA | TGTGCCAGCAGCCCCCCTGGCACAGTGGCCTACGAGCAGTACTTC | CASSPPGTVAYEQYF
TRBJ2-7 | NA | TRBV5-1 | TRBD1 | TGCGCCAGCAGCTTGGGGACAGGGAGCTCCTACGAGCAGTACTTC | CASSLGTGSSYEQYF
TRBJ2-3 | NA | TRBV6-1 | TRBD1 | TGTGCCAGCAGTGTAGGACAGGGGGTCACAGATACGCAGTATTTT | CASSVGQGVTDTQYF
TRBJ2-5 | NA | TRBV6-6 | TRBD1 | TGTGCCAGCAGTAACGGGGACAGGGGAGAGACCCAGTACTTC | CASSNGDRGETQYF
TRBJ1-1 | NA | TRBV7-9 | TRBD1 | TGTGCCAGCAGCTTAACAGGGGGCCCCACTGAAGCTTTCTTT | CASSLTGGPTEAFF
TRBJ2-1 | NA | TRBV7-2 | TRBD2 | TGTGCCAGCAGCTTAAGCGGAGGACTAGCGGGGTGGTACAATGAGCAGTTCTTC | CASSLSGGLAGWYNEQFF
TRBJ2-3 | once | TRBV30 | TRBD2 | TGTGCCGGGGAGGCGGGGGGCACAGATACGCAGTATTTT | CAGEAGGTDTQYF
TRBJ2-3 | NA | TRBV5-6 | NA | TGTGCCAGCAGCCCGGGGACCGATACGCAGTATTTT | CASSPGTDTQYF
TRBJ2-2 | NA | TRBV19 | TRBD2 | TGTGCCAGTACGGGATTCCCGGGACTAGTAACCGGGGAGCTGTTTTTT | CASTGFPGLVTGELFF
TRBJ2-2 | NA | TRBV19 | NA | TGTGCCAGTAAAACTAGGCCGAACACCGGGGAGCTGTTTTTT | CASKTRPNTGELFF
TRBJ2-3 | NA | TRBV2 | NA | TGTGCCGGGGCCACAGATACGCAGTATTTT | CAGATDTQYF
TRBJ2-7 | NA | TRBV2 | NA | TGTGCCAGCAGAGGGATCTACGAGCAGTACTTC | CASRGIYEQYF
TRBJ1-6 | few | TRBV9 | NA | TGTGCCAGCAGCGCAGGGGTTTCACCCCTCCACTTT | CASSAGVSPLHF
TRBJ1-3 | NA | TRBV6-4 | NA | TGTGCCAGCAGTGAAGAGGAGGGGGACACCATATATTTT | CASSEEEGDTIYF
TRBJ2-1 | NA | TRBV19 | TRBD2 | TGTGCCAGTAGCCCACTAGCGGGGGCCTACAATGAGCAGTTCTTC | CASSPLAGAYNEQFF
TRBJ2-3 | NA | TRBV30 | TRBD2 | TGTGCCAGGAGTCGCGGGGGAAACACAGATACGCAGTATTTT | CARSRGGNTDTQYF
TRBJ2-3 | few | TRBV2 | TRBD2 | TGTGCCAGCAGTGTTAGGCTAGCGGGGGATACGCAGTATTTT | CASSVRLAGDTQYF
TRBJ1-2 | NA | TRBV7-2 | NA | TGTGCCAGCAGCATCCGAGGGTCAGGCAGGGGAGGTGGTGGCTACACCTTC | CASSIRGSGRGGGGYTF
TRBJ2-2 | NA | TRBV29-1 | NA | TGCAGCGTTGGTTACAGGGCCGGGGGGCTGTTTTTT | CSVGYRAGGLFF
TRBJ1-3 | NA | TRBV30 | TRBD1 | TGTGCCTGGAGTGCCCTCCGGGACAGGGGCCGCCGCTCTGGAAACACCATATATTTT | CAWSALRDRGRRSGNTIYF
TRBJ1-2 | once | TRBV19 | NA | TGTGCCAGTAGTTCCCGGTTGAACCGGGGGAACTATGGCTACACCTTC | CASSSRLNRGNYGYTF
TRBJ1-3 | NA | TRBV5-1 | NA | TGCGCCAGCAGCTCGACTCAACCCGCCTCTGGAAACACCATATATTTT | CASSSTQPASGNTIYF
TRBJ2-1 | NA | TRBV23-1 | TRBD1 | TGCGCCAGCAGTCAATCCCCCAGGGGGAGCTCCTACAATGAGCAGTTCTTC | CASSQSPRGSSYNEQFF
TRBJ2-5 | NA | TRBV5-1 | NA | TGCGCCAGCAGCTTGAGTAACGGACAGCAAGAGACCCAGTACTTC | CASSLSNGQQETQYF
TRBJ2-7 | NA | TRBV6-5 | NA | TGTGCCAGCAGTTACAATCGGCCAGGGGATGCCCTCGAGCAGTACTTC | CASSYNRPGDALEQYF
TRBJ2-2 | NA | TRBV11-2 | NA | TGTGCCAGCAGCTTAGCTCTTAGGGGAGCCGGGGAGCTGTTTTTT | CASSLALRGAGELFF
TRBJ2-2 | few | TRBV18 | NA | TGTGCCAGCTCACCCTCTCAGGAGAACACCGGGGAGCTGTTTTTT | CASSPSQENTGELFF
TRBJ2-3 | NA | TRBV7-2 | NA | TGTGCCAGCAGCCCCCATTCGATAGATACGCAGTATTTT | CASSPHSIDTQYF